This section outlines one T cell receptor beta chain sequence together with its context. The data are from a study of blood T cell repertoires in COVID-19. Study summary: There were acute and convalescent COVID-19 samples, and they came from the United States, Italy and Spain. Sources were T cells, B-cell-depleted T cells, or PBMCs; the material itself was cDNA or gDNA.

Per the original methods: From reference gene primer amplification, estimates of nucleated cell counts were derived. The method was immunoSEQ multiplex PCR; TCRdb's version includes in-frame clones alone and lacks a portion of them. That table is the source of V, J and clone size, and D and trimming were worked out from the DNA. Altogether roughly 150,000 clones are present, around 87% being singletons, with the ten largest covering less than 6.5%. This TCR derives from a human donor in a cohort sampled during active COVID-19. Input material: peripheral blood.

CDR3 residues: CASSWAGWETQYF. The CDR3 DNA follows: TGTGCCAGCAGTTGGGCTGGATGGGAGACCCAGTACTTC. The chain links TRBV6-5 to TRBJ2-5, with no clear D. This CDR3 has 13 residues. The V gene lost 4 bases and the J gene lost 5 bases, with 11 bases spanning the gap. The germline CDR1 and CDR2 sequences are MNHEY and SVGAGI.